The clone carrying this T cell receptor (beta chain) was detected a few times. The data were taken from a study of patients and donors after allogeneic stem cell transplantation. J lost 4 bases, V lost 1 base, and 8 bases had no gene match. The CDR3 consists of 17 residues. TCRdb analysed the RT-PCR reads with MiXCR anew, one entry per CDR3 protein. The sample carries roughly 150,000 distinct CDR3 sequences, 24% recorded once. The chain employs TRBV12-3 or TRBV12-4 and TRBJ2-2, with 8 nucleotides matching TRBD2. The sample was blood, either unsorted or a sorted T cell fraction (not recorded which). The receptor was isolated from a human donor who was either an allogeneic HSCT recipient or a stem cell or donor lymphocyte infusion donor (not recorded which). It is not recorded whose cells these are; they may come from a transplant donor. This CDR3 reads CASSLEAAGVGTGELFF. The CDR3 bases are TGTGCCAGCAGTTTAGAGGCAGCGGGAGTGGGCACCGGGGAGCTGTTTTTT.